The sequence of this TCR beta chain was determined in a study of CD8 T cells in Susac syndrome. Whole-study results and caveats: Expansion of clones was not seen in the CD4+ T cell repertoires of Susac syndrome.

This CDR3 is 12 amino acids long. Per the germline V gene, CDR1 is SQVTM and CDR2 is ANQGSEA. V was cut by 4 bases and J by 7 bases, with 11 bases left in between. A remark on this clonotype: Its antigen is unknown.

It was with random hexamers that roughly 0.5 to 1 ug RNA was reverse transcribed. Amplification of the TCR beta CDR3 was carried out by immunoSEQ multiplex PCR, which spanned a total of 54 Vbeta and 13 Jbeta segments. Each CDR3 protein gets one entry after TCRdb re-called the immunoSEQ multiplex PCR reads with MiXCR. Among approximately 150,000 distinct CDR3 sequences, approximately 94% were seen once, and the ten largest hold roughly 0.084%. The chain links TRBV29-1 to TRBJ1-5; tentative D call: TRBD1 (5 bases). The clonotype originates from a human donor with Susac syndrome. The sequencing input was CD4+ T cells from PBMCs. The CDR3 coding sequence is TGCAGCGTTGGAGGGGAAGGACAGCCCCAGCATTTT. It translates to CSVGGEGQPQHF. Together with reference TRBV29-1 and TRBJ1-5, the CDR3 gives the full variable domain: SAVISQKPSRDICQRGTSLTIQCQVDSQVTMMFWYRQQPGQSLTLIATANQGSEATYESGFVIDKFPISRPNLTFSTLTVSNMSPEDSSIYLCSVGGEGQPQHFGDGTRLSIL.